The 15 T cell receptor beta chains listed next were all sequenced from one sample in a study of molecular identifiers for immune sequencing clone quantification. TCRdb reprocessed the PCR reads with MiXCR, giving one entry per CDR3 protein. The sample yields approximately 670,000 distinct CDR3 sequences, just under 20% seen once. Input material: naive CD8+ T cells from blood, with Jurkat cell RNA spiked in. Subset meaning: FACS-sorted CD8+CD4-CCR7+CD45RA+ naive T cells. These receptors originate from a human donor in good health. Some libraries in this study had Jurkat cell RNA spiked in.

In its sample, this clonotype was seen a few times. The J gene is TRBJ2-2, the V gene TRBV6-1, with TRBD1 matching over 9 bases. Germline CDR1 MNHNS, CDR2 SASEGT. The CDR3 is 16 amino acids. With V trimmed by 2 bases and J by 5 bases, 6 bases remained unmatched. The DNA of the CDR3 is TGTGCCAGCAGTGAACAGTACAGGGGGCTAACCGGGGAGCTGTTTTTT. Its translation is CASSEQYRGLTGELFF.

This chain links TRBV7-9 with TRBJ1-2; 8 positions match TRBD1. The CDR3 runs 12 residues. V shed 10 bases, J shed 6 bases, and the junction held 7 bases outside the gene matches. Germline CDR1 reads SEHNR; CDR2 reads FQNEAQ (reference sequence). The CDR3 region is CANTQQGDGYTF. The CDR3 DNA reads as TGTGCCAACACGCAACAGGGGGATGGCTACACCTTC.

This rearrangement joins TRBV27 to TRBJ2-1, with D unclear. Per germline, CDR1 MNHEY and CDR2 SMNVEV (reference sequence). Trimming took off 7 bases at V and 4 bases at J, with 17 bases between the two ends. The CDR3 contains 15 residues. The CDR3 DNA sequence: TGTGCCAGCATCCCAGTGGCGACTCTATACAATGAGCAGTTCTTC. Its protein product is CASIPVATLYNEQFF.

This clonotype was counted ten times or more. V and J are TRBV6-5 and TRBJ2-7; 7 bases line up with TRBD1. This CDR3 is built from 15 residues. Looked up from germline, CDR1 is MNHEY and CDR2 is SVGAGI. J gave up 2 bases and V 2 bases, and 6 bases lay outside the gene matches. The CDR3 sequence is CASSYHRDRPYEQYF. For the CDR3, the DNA is TGTGCCAGCAGTTACCACCGGGACAGACCCTACGAGCAGTACTTC.

This sequence joins TRBV6-5 and TRBJ2-2; 8 positions match TRBD1. Germline V gives CDR1 MNHEY, CDR2 SVGAGI. V was pared by 0 bases and J by 9 bases, with 12 bases of the junction left unmatched. The CDR3 has 17 amino acids. The CDR3 DNA sequence: TGTGCCAGCAGTTACTCGAGAGGACAGGGAGGTGGCAGGGAGCTGTTTTTT. Protein product: CASSYSRGQGGGRELFF.

This clonotype has at least ten counts. V is TRBV6-5 and J is TRBJ1-3, with D possibly matching TRBD1 (5 bases). Per germline, CDR1 MNHEY and CDR2 SVGAGI. With 3 bases removed from V and 0 bases from J, the gap between germline ends came to 15 bases. The CDR3 has 17 amino acids. Here the CDR3 reads CASSYGGDAYSGNTIYF. CDR3 in DNA: TGTGCCAGCAGTTATGGAGGGGACGCCTACTCTGGAAACACCATATATTTT.

This clonotype was seen repeatedly, ten times or more. CDR3 nucleotide sequence: TGTGCCAGCAGCCCCCGGGGACACTCCGCCGGAGATACGCAGTATTTT. Protein product: CASSPRGHSAGDTQYF. The rearrangement links TRBV7-6 to TRBJ2-3; perhaps TRBD1 as D (6 bases). This CDR3 region has 16 residues. Trimming took off 5 bases at V and 5 bases at J, with 20 bases between the two ends. The germline CDR1 and CDR2 sequences are SGHVS and FNYEAQ.

This clonotype came up a few times. The gene calls are TRBV30 and TRBJ2-2, with a tentative D call TRBD1 (5 bases). The CDR3 spans 13 residues. V lost 6 bases, J lost 1 base, and 9 bases lay in between. The germline CDR1 and CDR2 sequences are GTSNPN and SVGIG (reference sequence). In DNA form, the CDR3 reads TGTGCCTGTTCTGACAGGAACACCGGGGAGCTGTTTTTT. This sequence encodes CACSDRNTGELFF.

Of note for this clonotype: This may be a read error, as it is one base from a much larger clone. J is TRBJ2-7 and V is TRBV5-1, with 8 nucleotides matching TRBD1. V lost 4 bases and J lost 1; bases outside the gene matches: 10. CDR1 is SGHRS, CDR2 YFSETQ, per germline. This CDR3 is built from 16 residues. CDR3 amino acids: CASSPEKTGDSYEQYF. CDR3 DNA: TGCGCCAGCAGCCCGGAGAAGACAGGGGATTCCTACGAGCAGTACTTC. Filled out from reference TRBV5-1 and TRBJ2-7, the complete variable domain reads KAGVTQTPRYLIKTRGQQVTLSCSPISGHRSVSWYQQTPGQGLQFLFEYFSETQRNKGNFPGRFSGRQFSNSRSEMNVSTLELGDSALYLCASSPEKTGDSYEQYFGPGTRLTVT.

This clonotype was detected ten times or more. The V and J genes are TRBV20-1 and TRBJ2-7, with 9 bases matching TRBD2. The CDR3 sequence is 14 residues long. Germline V gene sequence: CDR1 DFQATT, CDR2 SNEGSKA (reference sequence). V lost 7 bases to trimming and J lost 2 bases; unmatched junction nucleotides: 9. The CDR3 nucleotides are TGCAGTGGGGGAATAGCGGGAGATCCCTACGAGCAGTACTTC. Protein sequence: CSGGIAGDPYEQYF.

The chain links TRBV30 to TRBJ1-1, with D unresolved. The germline V gene encodes CDR1 GTSNPN and CDR2 SVGIG (reference sequence). The V end was cut by 0 bases, the J end by 1 base, with 6 bases between. The CDR3 sequence is 13 residues long. CDR3 in DNA: TGTGCCTGGAGTGTACAGAGGAACACTGAAGCTTTCTTT. Translating it yields CAWSVQRNTEAFF.

This clonotype appeared many times. The V and J genes are TRBV4-3 and TRBJ2-7; D not certain. Between the trimmed V and J ends, which lost 4 bases and 0 bases, there was a span of 10 bases. The germline gives CDR1 LGHNA, CDR2 YSLEER. CDR3 length: 14 amino acids. The CDR3 sequence is CASSPADYSYEQYF. In DNA form, the CDR3 reads TGCGCCAGCAGCCCGGCGGATTACTCCTACGAGCAGTACTTC.

With regard to this clonotype: This may stem from a read error, because a much larger clone lies one nucleotide away. CDR3: CASRLGTGRADTQYF. The CDR3 DNA reads as TGTGCCAGTAGATTGGGGACAGGGAGAGCAGATACGCAGTATTTT. The chain joins TRBV19 to TRBJ2-3; 9 positions match TRBD1. V trimming: 6 bases; J trimming: 4 bases; junction bases outside the gene matches: 8. The CDR3 runs 15 residues. Germline V gives CDR1 LNHDA, CDR2 SQIVND (reference sequence).

This clonotype was observed at least ten times. This chain uses TRBV18 with TRBJ2-5; D perhaps matches TRBD1 (7 bases). V was cut by 1 base and J by 3 bases, with 12 bases left in between. The CDR3 covers 15 residues. Germline loops: CDR1 KGHSH, CDR2 LQKENI. CDR3 sequence: CASSPLDREEETQYF. The CDR3 coding sequence is TGTGCCAGCTCACCACTCGACAGGGAGGAAGAGACCCAGTACTTC. Based on the CDR3 plus reference TRBV18 and TRBJ2-5, the full variable domain is NAGVMQNPRHLVRRRGQEARLRCSPMKGHSHVYWYRQLPEEGLKFMVYLQKENIIDESGMPKERFSAEFPKEGPSILRIQQVVRGDSAAYFCASSPLDREEETQYFGPGTRLLVL.

This clonotype showed up many times. The chain carries TRBV6-5 and TRBJ2-7; D perhaps matches TRBD1 (6 bases). There are 13 residues in the CDR3. V lost 5 bases to trimming and J lost 4 bases, with 12 bases between them. Germline CDR1 is MNHEY and CDR2 is SVGAGI. The CDR3 region is CASSKTGGYEQYF. The CDR3 bases are TGTGCCAGCAGTAAGACAGGAGGTTACGAGCAGTACTTC.